These 31 T cell receptor delta chains originate from one sample sequenced in a study of gamma-delta T cells after stem cell transplantation. TCRdb re-analyzed the RT-PCR reads via CATT. The data contain about 1,700 delta-chain clones, 35% to 50% of them seen just once; the ten biggest clones take up under 60%. The sequencing sample was made of gamma-delta T cells. Receptor source: a human donor. It is not recorded whose cells these are; they may come from a transplant donor.

The chain carries TRDV2 and TRDJ1, with D uncertain. The V end lost 0 bases, the J end lost 8 bases, and 18 bases lay between the germline ends. The CDR3 length is 15 residues. CDR1 GEAIGNYY and CDR2 EKD come from the germline V gene. This CDR3 is CACDTVIAAGPKLIF. CDR3 in DNA: TGTGCCTGTGACACCGTAATCGCAGCGGGGCCGAAACTCATCTTT.

This clone appeared a few times. The V call is TRDV1, the J call TRDJ1; 8 nucleotides match TRDD3. V trimming: 0 bases; J trimming: 0 bases; junction bases outside the gene matches: 15. Germline values: CDR1 TSWWSYY, CDR2 QGS. This CDR3 comprises 20 residues. CDR3 coding DNA: TGTGCTCTTGGGGAACTTGAGCTGTCGTACTGGGGGCCTTACACCGATAAACTCATCTTT. Protein: CALGELELSYWGPYTDKLIF.

As concerns this clone: Mismatch with germline at one junction end may stem from a read error. V is TRDV2 and J is TRDJ1, with D possibly being TRDD3 (6 bases). This CDR3 is built from 14 residues. Germline V gene lookup returns CDR1 GEAIGNYY and CDR2 EKD. The CDR3 here is CACDTVLDTDRLIF. CDR3 coding DNA: TGTGCCTGTGACACAGTACTGGATACCGATAGACTCATCTTT.

The gene calls are TRDV2 and TRDJ1; 11 bases are a match to TRDD3. The germline V gene encodes CDR1 GEAIGNYY and CDR2 EKD. V shed 1 base and J 3 bases; nucleotides not matched to a gene: 12. The CDR3 has 18 residues. The CDR3 sequence is CACDTIGAGGYIADKLIF. CDR3 sequence (DNA): TGTGCCTGTGACACTATCGGGGCTGGGGGATACATAGCCGATAAACTCATCTTT.

About this clone: Since a much larger clone is just one base distant, this may be a read error. The identical CDR3 is also encoded by other nucleotide sequences in the sample. The J gene is TRDJ1, the V gene TRDV1; perhaps D is TRDD2 or TRDD3 (7 bases each). The CDR3 runs 19 residues. Per germline, CDR1 TSWWSYY and CDR2 QGS. This CDR3 reads CALGPSFLLWGASTDKLIF. CDR3 in DNA: TGTGCCCTTGGGCCATCCTTCCTTCTCTGGGGGGCCTCGACCGATAAACTCATCTTT.

DNA of the CDR3: TGTGCTCTTGGGGAACCAGGCCCCTGTACTGGGGGATATGAGAAACTCATCTTT. Amino acids: CALGEPGPCTGGYEKLIF. This rearrangement joins TRDV1 to TRDJ1, with 11 bases lining up with TRDD3. The CDR3 covers 18 residues. The germline gives CDR1 TSWWSYY, CDR2 QGS. The ends lost 1 base at V and 8 bases at J; junction bases unmatched: 15.

The chain is built from TRDV2 and TRDJ1; the match to TRDD3 covers 8 bases. Looked up from germline, CDR1 is GEAIGNYY and CDR2 is EKD. The CDR3 has 17 residues. J lost 0 bases, V lost 0 bases, and 8 bases had no gene match. The CDR3 reads CACDTAGTGGYTDKLIF. The CDR3 region has the DNA TGTGCCTGTGACACCGCCGGTACTGGGGGTTACACCGATAAACTCATCTTT.

Worth noting for this clone: A single base separates this from a much larger clone, so it may be a read error. CDR3 in amino acids: CAYDKLGDLGLTDKLIF. The CDR3 DNA is TGTGCCTATGACAAACTGGGGGATTTGGGTCTCACCGATAAACTCATCTTT. V and J are TRDV2 and TRDJ1, with TRDD3 matching over 10 bases. This CDR3 is built from 17 residues. Looked up from germline, CDR1 is GEAIGNYY and CDR2 is EKD.

For the CDR3, the DNA is TGTGCCTGTGACACCCTCATCACCAAAGATAACACCGATAAACTCATCTTT. Translation: CACDTLITKDNTDKLIF. V usage is TRDV2 and J usage is TRDJ1; D unclear. The CDR3 totals 17 residues. Germline CDR1 GEAIGNYY, CDR2 EKD. The ends were cut back, 0 bases at V and 0 bases at J, with 16 bases in the middle.

A note on this clone: A far larger clone is one base from this, pointing to a likely read error. The identical CDR3 is also encoded by other nucleotide sequences in the sample. The chain recombines TRDV1 with TRDJ1; 10 positions agree with TRDD3. The junction had 19 bases not matched to a gene; V was cut back by 1 base and J by 11 bases. The CDR3 is made up of 18 amino acids. Germline lookup yields CDR1 TSWWSYY and CDR2 QGS. CDR3 residues: CALGEPGPCTGGCGRLIF. The CDR3 DNA reads TGTGCTCTTGGGGAACCAGGCCCCTGTACTGGGGGATGTGGGAGGCTCATCTTT.

With respect to this clone: A read error may explain this, as a much larger clone is one base away. The chain employs TRDV2 and TRDJ1, with 8 nucleotides matching TRDD3. V lost 4 bases, J lost 3 bases, and 12 bases stayed unmatched. Germline V CDR1 and CDR2: GEAIGNYY, EKD. The CDR3 is 16 amino acids. CDR3 in DNA: TGTGCCTGTGAACCACTGGGGGGTACTGTTGCCGATAAACTCATCTTT. This sequence encodes CACEPLGGTVADKLIF.

In the case of this clone: With a much larger clone just one base away, this may be a read error. This sample also contains other DNA sequences that code for the same CDR3. This chain joins TRDV2 and TRDJ1; the match to TRDD3 covers 8 bases. CDR3 length equals 17 residues. Germline values: CDR1 GEAIGNYY, CDR2 EKD. Germline trimming cut 0 bases from V and 3 bases from J; bases unmatched to any gene: 11. The CDR3, as DNA: TGTGCCTGTGACACCGTAGGGCTGGGGGAAGCGGCCGATAAACTCATCTTT. Translation: CACDTVGLGEAADKLIF.

The V and J genes are TRDV1 and TRDJ1; 9 bases map to TRDD3. From germline, CDR1 is TSWWSYY and CDR2 QGS. J lost 0 bases, V lost 5 bases, and 22 bases had no gene match. The CDR3 spans 21 residues. The CDR3 loop reads CALGPPEKLPYWGTDTDKLIF. CDR3 nucleotide sequence: TGTGCTCTTGGGCCCCCCGAAAAGCTCCCGTACTGGGGGACCGACACCGATAAACTCATCTTT.

A note on this clone: A far larger clone differs by one base, so this is likely a read error. This same CDR3 is encoded by further DNA sequences in the sample. The V call is TRDV2, the J call TRDJ1, with a possible D match to TRDD3 (5 bases). This CDR3 is built from 15 residues. Germline V CDR1 and CDR2: GEAIGNYY, EKD. The CDR3 loop is CACLNLLENRDKLIF. CDR3 DNA: TGCGCCTGTCTAAATTTACTGGAGAACCGCGATAAACTCATCTTT.

This clone has only a few counts. This chain links TRDV2 with TRDJ1; D perhaps matches TRDD3 (6 bases). The V gene's germline CDR1 is GEAIGNYY and CDR2 EKD. The V end lost 0 bases, the J end lost 0 bases, and 13 bases lay between the germline ends. CDR3 size: 16 residues. CDR3 sequence: CACDTLGSAYTDKLIF. Written as DNA, the CDR3 is TGTGCCTGTGACACCCTGGGGTCGGCATACACCGATAAACTCATCTTT.

The chain employs TRDV2 and TRDJ1; the D is unclear. V was shortened by 0 bases and J by 0 bases, with 10 bases between the two germline ends. CDR3 length equals 15 residues. The germline V gene encodes CDR1 GEAIGNYY and CDR2 EKD. CDR3 in amino acids: CACDTVGPDTDKLIF. The DNA of the CDR3 is TGTGCCTGTGACACCGTGGGTCCTGACACCGATAAACTCATCTTT.

About this clone itself: A read error is possible here, since a much larger clone lies one base away. The genes are TRDV2 and TRDJ1; TRDD3 is a possible D gene (5 bases). Between the trimmed V and J ends, which lost 0 bases and 3 bases, there was a span of 16 bases. The germline V gene has CDR1 GEAIGNYY and CDR2 EKD. CDR3 length equals 16 residues. Here the CDR3 reads CACDTVGRTGPDKLIF. CDR3 bases: TGTGCCTGTGACACCGTCGGGCGCACTGGCCCCGATAAACTCATCTTT.

This clone was recorded a few times. This chain uses TRDV2 with TRDJ1, with TRDD3 matching over 7 bases. Germline values: CDR1 GEAIGNYY, CDR2 EKD. This CDR3 has 17 amino acids. With V trimmed by 3 bases and J by 2 bases, 14 bases remained unmatched. CDR3 residues: CACDPLELGEPTDKLIF. CDR3 sequence (DNA): TGTGCCTGTGACCCCCTTGAGTTGGGGGAACCTACCGATAAACTCATCTTT.

In regard to this clone: This clone may be a read error of a much larger clone one base away. The CDR3 DNA follows: TGTGCCTGTGACCCACTGGGACTCTACGATAAACCCATCTTT. Translating gives CACDPLGLYDKPIF. The chain links TRDV2 to TRDJ1; TRDD3 might be the D (6 bases). Germline V gene data show CDR1 as GEAIGNYY and CDR2 as EKD. CDR3 length: 14 amino acids.

V and J are TRDV2 and TRDJ1, with TRDD2 as a possible D gene (5 bases). CDR1 is GEAIGNYY, CDR2 EKD, per germline. The CDR3 totals 19 residues. Trimming pared 3 bases from V and 3 bases from J, leaving 28 bases between. CDR3 amino acids: CACDPIAYGGSTASDKLIF. The CDR3 DNA reads TGTGCCTGTGACCCGATCGCCTACGGTGGAAGTACTGCATCCGATAAACTCATCTTT.

The chain combines TRDV2 with TRDJ1, with 10 nucleotides matching TRDD3. CDR1 is GEAIGNYY, CDR2 EKD, per germline. The V segment lost 3 bases and the J segment 5 bases; nucleotides outside the gene matches: 14. The CDR3 runs to 17 residues. The CDR3 bases are TGTGCCTGTGACCCCCTTACTGGGGGATCCCCAGGGGATAAACTCATCTTT. Protein: CACDPLTGGSPGDKLIF.

The chain recombines TRDV2 with TRDJ1; 11 bases agree with TRDD3. This CDR3 comprises 17 residues. After removal of 3 bases from V and 3 bases from J, the junction contained 11 bases not matched to a gene. Germline V lookup: CDR1 GEAIGNYY, CDR2 EKD. The CDR3 coding sequence is TGTGCCTGTGACCCACTGGGGGATAGTGGGGTGGCCGATAAACTCATCTTT. It translates to CACDPLGDSGVADKLIF.

The V gene is TRDV2, the J gene TRDJ1; 10 bases are shared with TRDD3. This CDR3 region has 19 residues. The V gene end was trimmed by 3 bases and the J gene end by 4 bases; junction bases not matched to a gene: 19. Germline V gives CDR1 GEAIGNYY, CDR2 EKD. As DNA, the CDR3 is TGTGCCTGTGACGCCCTATCGGACCTCCGGGGGGATACGGGCGATAAACTCATCTTT. It is translated as CACDALSDLRGDTGDKLIF.

With respect to this clone: Germline and junction disagree at one end, which may indicate a read error. J is TRDJ1 and V is TRDV2; no reliable D call. Germline V lookup: CDR1 GEAIGNYY, CDR2 EKD. The CDR3 consists of 16 residues. In DNA form, the CDR3 reads TGTGCCTGTGACACCCTAGCTGCGTCGGACACCGACAAACTCATCTTT. Its protein is CACDTLAASDTDKLIF.

In its sample, this clone ranks as large (0.1 to 1%). Other nucleotide sequences in the sample specify the same CDR3. CDR3 DNA sequence: TGTGCCTGTGACGACCTACTGGGGGATGCCACCGATAAACTCATCTTT. It yields the protein CACDDLLGDATDKLIF. V usage is TRDV2 and J usage is TRDJ1, with 10 bases identical to TRDD3. Germline V gene sequence: CDR1 GEAIGNYY, CDR2 EKD. J was trimmed by 1 base and V by 3 bases; bases with no gene match: 7. The CDR3 runs to 16 residues.

Concerning this clone: The germline gene is not matched at one end of the junction; a read error may be the cause. The genes are TRDV2 and TRDJ3; TRDD3 matches 12 bases. CDR3 size: 19 residues. Germline assignment: CDR1 GEAIGNYY and CDR2 EKD. CDR3 region: CAGDSTGGYLSWDTRQMFF. The CDR3 DNA reads TGTGCCGGTGACTCCACTGGGGGATACCTTTCGTGGGACACCCGACAGATGTTTTTC.

This clone has more than one count but fewer than ten. The V gene is TRDV2, the J gene TRDJ1, with D possibly matching TRDD3 (5 bases). This CDR3 contains 17 residues. Per germline, CDR1 GEAIGNYY and CDR2 EKD. The V end was cut by 3 bases, the J end by 0 bases, with 19 bases between. The CDR3 DNA reads as TGTGCCTGTGACTTACTGCCTGCCGGGGAGAACACCGATAAACTCATCTTT. Its protein is CACDLLPAGENTDKLIF.

Comment on this clone: Given a much more abundant clone one base away, this may be a read error. The chain is built from TRDV3 and TRDJ1; D gene uncertain. Germline assignment: CDR1 TVYSNPD and CDR2 GDNSRS (reference sequence). V was trimmed by 5 bases and J by 4 bases, leaving 26 bases between them. This CDR3 is 16 amino acids long. CDR3 sequence reads: CAAKRSPAVGHDKLIF. DNA of the CDR3: TGTGCCGCAAAAAGGTCCCCTGCCGTGGGCCACGATAAACTCATCTTT.

This clone has just a few counts. This chain uses TRDV2 with TRDJ1, with 12 bases aligning to TRDD3. V lost 3 bases, J lost 7 bases, and 5 bases stayed unmatched. The CDR3 is 14 residues long. From germline, CDR1 is GEAIGNYY and CDR2 EKD. Written as DNA, the CDR3 is TGTGCCTGTGACCCCGTACTGGGGGATACTAAACTCATCTTT. Translation: CACDPVLGDTKLIF.

The chain recombines TRDV2 with TRDJ1; 7 bases are shared with TRDD3. Trimming at V came to 3 bases and at J to 0 bases, leaving 15 bases not matched to a gene. Germline CDR1 is GEAIGNYY and CDR2 is EKD. This CDR3 is 18 amino acids long. The CDR3 loop reads CACDPVSGGKSNTDKLIF. CDR3 bases: TGTGCCTGTGACCCCGTTTCTGGGGGCAAGAGCAACACCGATAAACTCATCTTT.

This clone was seen a handful of times. The chain carries TRDV2 and TRDJ1, with TRDD3 matching over 13 bases. The CDR3 has 18 residues. J gave up 0 bases and V 3 bases, and 9 bases lay outside the gene matches. Germline V CDR1 and CDR2: GEAIGNYY, EKD. The CDR3 region has the DNA TGTGCCTGTGACCCCGTACTGGGGGATACGCGTAACACCGATAAACTCATCTTT. This gives the protein CACDPVLGDTRNTDKLIF.